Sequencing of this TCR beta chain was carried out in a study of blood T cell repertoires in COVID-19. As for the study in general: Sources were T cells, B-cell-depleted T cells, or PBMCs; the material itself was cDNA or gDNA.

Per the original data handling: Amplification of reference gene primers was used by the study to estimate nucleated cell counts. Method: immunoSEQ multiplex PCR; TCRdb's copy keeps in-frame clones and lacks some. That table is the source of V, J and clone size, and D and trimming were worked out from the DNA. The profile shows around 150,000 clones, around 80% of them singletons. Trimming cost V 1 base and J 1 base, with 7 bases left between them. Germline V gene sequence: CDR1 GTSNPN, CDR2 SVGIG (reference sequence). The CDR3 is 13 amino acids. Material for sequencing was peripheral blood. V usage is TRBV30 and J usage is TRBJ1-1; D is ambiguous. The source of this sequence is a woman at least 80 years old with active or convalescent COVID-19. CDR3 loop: CAWSEMRNTEAFF. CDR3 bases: TGTGCCTGGAGTGAGATGCGGAACACTGAAGCTTTCTTT.